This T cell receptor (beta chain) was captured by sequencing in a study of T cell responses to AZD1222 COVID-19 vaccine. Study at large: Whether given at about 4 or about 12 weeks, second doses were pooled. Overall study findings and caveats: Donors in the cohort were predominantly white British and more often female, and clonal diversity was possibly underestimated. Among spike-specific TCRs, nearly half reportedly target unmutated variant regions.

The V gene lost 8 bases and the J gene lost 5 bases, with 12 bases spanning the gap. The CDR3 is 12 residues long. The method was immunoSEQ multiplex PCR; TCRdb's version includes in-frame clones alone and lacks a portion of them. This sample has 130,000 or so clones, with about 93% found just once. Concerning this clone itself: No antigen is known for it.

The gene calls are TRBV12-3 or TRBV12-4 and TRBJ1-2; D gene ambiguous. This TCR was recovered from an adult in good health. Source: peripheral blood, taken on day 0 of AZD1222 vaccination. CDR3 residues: CASLKGEYGYTF. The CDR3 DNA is TGTGCCAGCTTAAAGGGAGAGTATGGCTACACCTTC.